This TCR beta chain is from a study of shared clonotypes between healthy human individuals. Overall study findings and caveats: Naive CD4 clonotypes overlapped across a few donors at roughly 5.1%. Among donors, the sharing of clonotypes was expected to be influenced by sequencing depth.

About this clone: Its antigen is undetermined.

Assay: immunoSEQ multiplex PCR; the TCRdb copy retains only in-frame clones and omits some. This sample has roughly 1 million clones, with around 76% found just once. Trimming shortened V by 1 base and J by 1 base, and 4 bases separated the two germline ends. Germline V CDR1 and CDR2: MNHEY, SMNVEV (reference sequence). This CDR3 has 13 amino acids. The sequenced material came from memory CD4+ T cells sorted from blood. The subset: CD45RA-negative fraction. The TCR originated in a man younger than 35 in good health. The chain is built from TRBV27 and TRBJ1-1; D not resolved. The CDR3 DNA reads as TGTGCCAGCAGTTTATGGCCGAACACTGAAGCTTTCTTT. Its protein is CASSLWPNTEAFF.